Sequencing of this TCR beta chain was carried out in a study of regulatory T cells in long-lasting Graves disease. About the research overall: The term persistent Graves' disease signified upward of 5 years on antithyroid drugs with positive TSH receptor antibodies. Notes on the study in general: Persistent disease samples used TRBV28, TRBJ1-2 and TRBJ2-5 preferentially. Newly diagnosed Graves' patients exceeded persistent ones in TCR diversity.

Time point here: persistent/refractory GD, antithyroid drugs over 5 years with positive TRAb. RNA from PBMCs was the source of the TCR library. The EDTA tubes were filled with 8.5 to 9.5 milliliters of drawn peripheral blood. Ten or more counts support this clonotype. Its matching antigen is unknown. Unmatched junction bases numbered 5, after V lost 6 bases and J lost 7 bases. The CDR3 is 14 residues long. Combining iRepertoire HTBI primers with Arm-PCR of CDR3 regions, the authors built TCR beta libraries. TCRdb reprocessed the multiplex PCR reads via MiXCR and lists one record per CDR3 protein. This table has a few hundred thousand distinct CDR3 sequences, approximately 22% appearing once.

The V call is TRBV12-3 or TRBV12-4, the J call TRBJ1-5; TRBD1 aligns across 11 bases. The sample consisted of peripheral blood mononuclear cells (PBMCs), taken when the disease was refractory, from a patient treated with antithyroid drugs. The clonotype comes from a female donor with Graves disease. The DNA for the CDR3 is TGTGCCAGCAGGCCGGGACAGGGGGGACAGCCCCAGCATTTT. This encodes CASRPGQGGQPQHF.